This T cell receptor (beta chain) was profiled in a study of T cell changes during pregnancy in multiple sclerosis. TCRdb's table, derived via immunoSEQ multiplex PCR, lists solely in-frame clones and lacks some. This sample has some 80,000 clones, with 92% found just once. The V gene end was trimmed by 4 bases and the J gene end by 4 bases; junction bases not matched to a gene: 1. Germline assignment: CDR1 MNHEY and CDR2 SMNVEV (reference sequence). This CDR3 has 15 residues. Sequencing used peripheral blood, obtained before pregnancy. This sequence originates from a female donor with multiple sclerosis, enrolled in a pregnancy study. The chain employs TRBV27 and TRBJ2-1; 13 bases map to TRBD2. CDR3 bases: TGTGCCAGCAGTTCGGGACTAGCGGGATACAATGAGCAGTTCTTC. Its protein is CASSSGLAGYNEQFF.